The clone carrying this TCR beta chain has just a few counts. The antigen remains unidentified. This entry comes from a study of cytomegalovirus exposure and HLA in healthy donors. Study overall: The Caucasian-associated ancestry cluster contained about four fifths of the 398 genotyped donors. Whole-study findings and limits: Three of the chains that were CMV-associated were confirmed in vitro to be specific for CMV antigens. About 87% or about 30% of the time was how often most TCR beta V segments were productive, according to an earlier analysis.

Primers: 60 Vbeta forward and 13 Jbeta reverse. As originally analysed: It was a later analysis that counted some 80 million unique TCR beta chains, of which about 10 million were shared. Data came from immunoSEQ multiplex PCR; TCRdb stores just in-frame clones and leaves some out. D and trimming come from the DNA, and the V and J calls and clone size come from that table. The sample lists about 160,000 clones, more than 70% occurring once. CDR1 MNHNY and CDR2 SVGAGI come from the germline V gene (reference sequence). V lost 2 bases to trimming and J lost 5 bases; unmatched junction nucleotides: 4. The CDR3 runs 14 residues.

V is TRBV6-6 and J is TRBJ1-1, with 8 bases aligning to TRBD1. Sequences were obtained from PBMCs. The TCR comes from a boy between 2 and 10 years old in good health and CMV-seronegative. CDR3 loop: CASSYRTGRTEAFF. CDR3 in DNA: TGTGCCAGCAGTTACAGGACAGGGAGGACTGAAGCTTTCTTT.